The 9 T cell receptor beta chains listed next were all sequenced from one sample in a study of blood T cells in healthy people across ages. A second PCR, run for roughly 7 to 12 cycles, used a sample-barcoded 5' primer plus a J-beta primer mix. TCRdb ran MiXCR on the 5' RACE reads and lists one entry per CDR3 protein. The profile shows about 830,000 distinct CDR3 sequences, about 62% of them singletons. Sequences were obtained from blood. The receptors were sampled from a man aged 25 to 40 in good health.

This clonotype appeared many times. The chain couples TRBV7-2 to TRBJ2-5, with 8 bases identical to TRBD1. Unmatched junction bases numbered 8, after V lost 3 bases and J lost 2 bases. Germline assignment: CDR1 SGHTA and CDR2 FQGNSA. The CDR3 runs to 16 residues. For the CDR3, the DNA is TGTGCCAGCAGCTTTAACAGGGGGACCAAACAAGAGACCCAGTACTTC. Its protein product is CASSFNRGTKQETQYF.

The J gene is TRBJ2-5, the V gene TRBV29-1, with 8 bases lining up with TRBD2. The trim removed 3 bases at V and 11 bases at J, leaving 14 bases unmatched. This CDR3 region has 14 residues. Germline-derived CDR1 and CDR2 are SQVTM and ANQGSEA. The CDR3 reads CSVEFGGGRGEQYF. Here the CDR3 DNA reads TGCAGCGTTGAGTTTGGCGGGGGGCGTGGTGAGCAGTACTTC.

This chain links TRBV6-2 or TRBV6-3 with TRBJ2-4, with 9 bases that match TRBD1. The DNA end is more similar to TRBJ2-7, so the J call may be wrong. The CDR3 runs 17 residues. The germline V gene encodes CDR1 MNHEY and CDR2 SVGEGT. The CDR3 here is CATRTVLTGQGFYEQYF. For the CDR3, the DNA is TGTGCCACCAGAACAGTCTTGACGGGACAGGGATTCTACGAGCAGTACTTC.

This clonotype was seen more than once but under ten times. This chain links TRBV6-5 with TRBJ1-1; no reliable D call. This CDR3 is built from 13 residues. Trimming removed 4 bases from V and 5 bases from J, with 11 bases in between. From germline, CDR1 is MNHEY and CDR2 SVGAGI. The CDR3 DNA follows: TGTGCCAGCAGTTTACCTGGGAGGACTGAAGCTTTCTTT. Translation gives CASSLPGRTEAFF.

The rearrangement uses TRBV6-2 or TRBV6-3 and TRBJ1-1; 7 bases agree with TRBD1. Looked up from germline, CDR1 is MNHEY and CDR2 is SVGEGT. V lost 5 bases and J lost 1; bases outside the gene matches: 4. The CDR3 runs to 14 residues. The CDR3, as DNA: TGTGCCAGCAGTCGACAGGGAACGAACACTGAAGCTTTCTTT. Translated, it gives CASSRQGTNTEAFF.

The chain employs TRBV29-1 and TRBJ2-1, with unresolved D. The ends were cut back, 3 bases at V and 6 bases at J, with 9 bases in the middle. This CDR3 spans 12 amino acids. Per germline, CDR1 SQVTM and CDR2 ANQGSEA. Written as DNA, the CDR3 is TGCAGCGTTGATCCAGACCTCAATGAGCAGTTCTTC. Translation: CSVDPDLNEQFF.

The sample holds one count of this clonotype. Here the CDR3 reads CSETTSGVADTQYF. For the CDR3, the DNA is TGCAGCGAAACGACTAGCGGGGTTGCAGATACGCAGTATTTT. The chain links TRBV29-1 to TRBJ2-3, with 11 bases aligning to TRBD2. Germline-derived CDR1 and CDR2 are SQVTM and ANQGSEA. J gave up 4 bases and V 7 bases, and 7 bases lay outside the gene matches. The CDR3 length is 14 residues.

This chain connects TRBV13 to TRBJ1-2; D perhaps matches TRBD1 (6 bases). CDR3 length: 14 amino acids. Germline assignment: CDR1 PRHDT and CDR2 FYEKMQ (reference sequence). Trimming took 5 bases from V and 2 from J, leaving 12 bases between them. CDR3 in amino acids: CASSGNRANYGYTF. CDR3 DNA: TGTGCCAGCAGCGGAAACAGGGCCAACTATGGCTACACCTTC.

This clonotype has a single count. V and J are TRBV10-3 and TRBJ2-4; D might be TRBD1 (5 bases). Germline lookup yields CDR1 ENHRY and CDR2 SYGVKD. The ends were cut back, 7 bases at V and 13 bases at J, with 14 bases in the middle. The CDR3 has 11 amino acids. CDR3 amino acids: CAIKAGLEQYF. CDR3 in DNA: TGTGCCATCAAAGCAGGGCTAGAGCAGTACTTC.